These 14 T cell receptor beta chains were all obtained from the same sample, sequenced in a study of cytomegalovirus exposure and HLA in healthy donors. Researchers ran the PCR with 60 Vbeta and 13 Jbeta primers. The assay was immunoSEQ multiplex PCR, and TCRdb's table has in-frame clones only and misses some. The repertoire holds around 80,000 clones, with 75% to 80% as singletons. The material sequenced was PBMCs. The receptors were gathered from a man in his forties in good health and CMV-seronegative.

This chain uses TRBV5-5 with TRBJ1-1; D uncertain. The CDR3 is 15 residues long. The germline V gene has CDR1 SGHKS and CDR2 YYEKEE (reference sequence). The ends were cut back, 3 bases at V and 1 base at J, with 13 bases in the middle. The CDR3 region has the DNA TGTGCCAGCAGCTCCACGGCGGCAAAGAACACTGAAGCTTTCTTT. Translated: CASSSTAAKNTEAFF.

The chain joins TRBV7-2 to TRBJ1-3; the match to TRBD1 covers 9 bases. This CDR3 comprises 18 residues. Germline lookup yields CDR1 SGHTA and CDR2 FQGNSA. V lost 0 bases to trimming and J lost 1 base; unmatched junction nucleotides: 7. This chain's CDR3 is CASSLAMGTGWSGNTIYF. CDR3 nucleotides: TGTGCCAGCAGCTTAGCGATGGGGACAGGGTGGTCTGGAAACACCATATATTTT.

Only a few counts were recorded for this clone. The chain joins TRBV5-8 to TRBJ2-3; 8 nucleotides line up with TRBD2. V was pared by 3 bases and J by 2 bases, with 5 bases of the junction left unmatched. Germline V gene sequence: CDR1 SGHTS, CDR2 YDEGEE. This CDR3 has 15 residues. CDR3 region: CASSWYSGITDTQYF. In nucleotides, the CDR3 is TGTGCCAGCAGCTGGTATAGCGGGATCACAGATACGCAGTATTTT.

V usage is TRBV7-6 and J usage is TRBJ1-1; D call uncertain. V was shortened by 1 base and J by 4 bases, with 7 bases between the two germline ends. Germline V gene lookup returns CDR1 SGHVS and CDR2 FNYEAQ. The CDR3 covers 13 residues. The CDR3: CASSLGPSTEAFF. Here the CDR3 DNA reads TGTGCCAGCAGCTTAGGGCCAAGCACTGAAGCTTTCTTT.

The chain uses TRBV5-8 and TRBJ2-2; D possibly corresponds to TRBD2 (5 bases). This CDR3 has 13 amino acids. CDR1 and CDR2 from the germline V gene are SGHTS and YDEGEE. Trimming removed 4 bases from V and 7 bases from J, with 11 bases in between. CDR3 sequence: CASSTGLYGELFF. Written as DNA, the CDR3 is TGTGCCAGCAGCACCGGACTTTACGGGGAGCTGTTTTTT.

The chain is built from TRBV29-1 and TRBJ2-3; D is unclear. Germline V gene lookup returns CDR1 SQVTM and CDR2 ANQGSEA. The V end was cut by 4 bases, the J end by 6 bases, with 14 bases between. The CDR3 length is 13 residues. Here the CDR3 DNA reads TGCAGCGTTGCCATACTCGGTCGGGATACGCAGTATTTT. Translation gives CSVAILGRDTQYF.

The chain recombines TRBV6-5 with TRBJ2-7; 10 positions match TRBD2. The CDR3 has 15 residues. The trim removed 8 bases at V and 0 bases at J, leaving 7 bases unmatched. Looked up from germline, CDR1 is MNHEY and CDR2 is SVGAGI. CDR3 nucleotides: TGTGCCAGCCAAGCGGGAGGGCTGAGCTCCTACGAGCAGTACTTC. Translating it yields CASQAGGLSSYEQYF.

This chain joins TRBV11-2 and TRBJ2-7; D possibly corresponds to TRBD1 (5 bases). The CDR3 extends over 13 amino acids. Germline CDR1 SGHAT, CDR2 FQNNGV. The V and J ends lost 1 base and 3 bases respectively, with 7 bases between them. The CDR3 bases are TGTGCCAGCAGCTTAGGACAGAACTACGAGCAGTACTTC. Amino acid sequence: CASSLGQNYEQYF.

V usage is TRBV30 and J usage is TRBJ2-7; D is perhaps TRBD2 (6 bases). Germline V gives CDR1 GTSNPN, CDR2 SVGIG (reference sequence). Trimming left V 0 bases short and J 4 bases short, with 10 bases between. CDR3 length: 13 residues. Here the CDR3 reads CAWSVSGAYEQYF. CDR3 in DNA: TGTGCCTGGAGTGTGTCGGGAGCATACGAGCAGTACTTC.

V gene TRBV6-1 combines with J gene TRBJ1-2; TRBD1 agrees at 7 bases. The CDR3 is 14 residues long. The ends lost 6 bases at V and 4 bases at J; junction bases unmatched: 8. CDR1 MNHNS and CDR2 SASEGT come from the germline V gene. The CDR3 sequence is CASSEGAGGYGYTF. DNA for the CDR3: TGTGCCAGCAGCGAGGGGGCCGGGGGCTATGGCTACACCTTC.

The rearrangement uses TRBV9 and TRBJ2-3, with 11 bases aligning to TRBD2. V lost 2 bases and J lost 4; bases outside the gene matches: 3. Germline V gene lookup returns CDR1 SGDLS and CDR2 YYNGEE. This CDR3 contains 15 residues. The CDR3, as DNA: TGTGCCAGCAGCGTTAGCGGGAGGGCGGCAGATACGCAGTATTTT. This codes for CASSVSGRAADTQYF.

V usage is TRBV7-9 and J usage is TRBJ2-3; D ambiguous. The CDR3 spans 12 residues. CDR1 and CDR2 from the germline V gene are SEHNR and FQNEAQ (reference sequence). V was cut by 7 bases and J by 3 bases, with 8 bases left in between. The CDR3 bases are TGTGCCAGCAAAATACAAACAGATACGCAGTATTTT. Translated, it gives CASKIQTDTQYF.

The chain links TRBV29-1 to TRBJ2-5; 7 bases are a match to TRBD2. Trimming took 6 bases from V and 11 from J; bases not matched to a gene: 12. The length of the CDR3 is 12 residues. The germline CDR1 and CDR2 sequences are SQVTM and ANQGSEA. The CDR3 nucleotides read TGCAGCGTCCCGAGCGGCGGGGGAGAGCAGTACTTC. Protein: CSVPSGGGEQYF.

V and J are TRBV7-6 and TRBJ2-5, with D perhaps TRBD1 (5 bases). CDR1 SGHVS and CDR2 FNYEAQ come from the germline V gene. Deletions cut 5 bases from V and 5 bases from J, with 9 bases between. This CDR3 spans 12 amino acids. In DNA form, the CDR3 reads TGTGCCAGCAGCCACCCAGGGGAGACCCAGTACTTC. As protein: CASSHPGETQYF.